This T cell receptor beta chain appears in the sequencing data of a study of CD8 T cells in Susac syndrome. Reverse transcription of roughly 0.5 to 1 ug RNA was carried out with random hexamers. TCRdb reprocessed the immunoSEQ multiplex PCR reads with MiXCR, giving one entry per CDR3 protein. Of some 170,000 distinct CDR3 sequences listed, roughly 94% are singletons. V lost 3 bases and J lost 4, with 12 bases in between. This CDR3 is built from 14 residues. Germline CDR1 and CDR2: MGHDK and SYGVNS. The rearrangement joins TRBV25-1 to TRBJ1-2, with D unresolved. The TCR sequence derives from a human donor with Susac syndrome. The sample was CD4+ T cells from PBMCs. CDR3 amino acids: CASSEGGEGYGYTF. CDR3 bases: TGTGCCAGCAGTGAGGGTGGGGAAGGCTATGGCTACACCTTC.